This T cell receptor (beta chain) was profiled in a study of blood T cell repertoires in COVID-19. Across the study: The origin of the acute and convalescent COVID-19 samples was the United States, Italy and Spain.

In the original analysis: Quantification of nucleated cells was approximated via reference gene primer amplification. Measured with immunoSEQ multiplex PCR; TCRdb has only the in-frame clones, and not every one. D and trimming come from the DNA, and the V and J calls and clone size come from that table. The table includes some 220,000 clones, 80% to 90% detected once. Recruits, aged roughly 18 to 89 years, lived in 24 US areas. Clinical histories supplied by participants themselves formed the basis of cohort assignment. J gave up 4 bases and V 5 bases, and 8 bases lay outside the gene matches. The V gene's germline CDR1 is KGHDR and CDR2 SFDVKD. The CDR3 loop spans 16 amino acids.

The V and J genes are TRBV24-1 and TRBJ1-2, with 11 bases matching TRBD1. The sample taken for sequencing was PBMCs or T cells enriched from blood (not recorded which). This TCR was sampled from a young woman in a cohort exposed to, infected with or recovered from COVID-19 (not recorded which). CDR3 sequence: CATSASGQGESYGYTF. As DNA, the CDR3 is TGTGCCACCAGTGCCTCGGGACAGGGGGAGTCCTATGGCTACACCTTC.